This paragraph covers one TCR beta chain sequence. Its antigen is currently unknown. Deletions cut 3 bases from V and 1 base from J, with 13 bases between. The V gene's germline CDR1 is SGHTA and CDR2 FQGNSA. The CDR3 is made up of 15 amino acids. This sample is part of a study of T cell responses to AZD1222 COVID-19 vaccine. Regarding the study as a whole: The study reported that nearly half of spike-specific TCRs target unmutated variant regions. Recipients of two AZD1222 doses showed rising Spike-specific TCR breadth and depth.

The assay was immunoSEQ multiplex PCR, and TCRdb's table has in-frame clones only and misses some. Of about 60,000 clones detected, 86% appear once; the ten largest clones hold less than 9%. V and J are TRBV7-2 and TRBJ2-7, with D uncertain. Sequenced material: peripheral blood, taken 28 days after the second AZD1222 dose. The sequence derives from an adult who received the AZD1222 COVID-19 vaccine. Here the CDR3 DNA reads TGTGCCAGCAGCTTCGGCCAGGATAGATCCTACGAGCAGTACTTC. Translated, it gives CASSFGQDRSYEQYF.